This entry lists 11 T cell receptor beta chains sequenced from one sample in a study of regulatory T cells in long-lasting Graves disease (TCRdb year 2021). What the time point label conveys for this sample: newly diagnosed GD, antithyroid drugs for less than 3 months. For both TCR sequencing and RNA sequencing, RNA was extracted from PBMCs using TRIzol. Preparation of the library involved multiplex PCR. The instrument was an Illumina HiSeq 4000. CDR3 regions were amplified by Arm-PCR with iRepertoire HTBI primers to construct TCR beta libraries. TCRdb trimmed public reads at Q25 via fastp, called clones via MiXCR and kept in-frame beta chains. Entries are consolidated by CDR3 protein sequence, retaining the most common genes and DNA. This sample gives roughly 360,000 distinct CDR3 sequences in total; 12% of them show up just once. The ten top clones hold over 15% of the sample. These data are also associated with another study on T cells in Graves' hyperthyroidism and ophthalmopathy.

The sample here was peripheral blood mononuclear cells (PBMCs), taken at new diagnosis, from a patient treated with antithyroid drugs. The receptors here all came from a woman in her late teens or twenties with Graves disease. Donor details come from another sample of the same person, matched by shared clones.

In DNA, the CDR3 is TGTGCCAGCAGCCAAGCATATAACGGGGAGCTGTTTTTT. The encoded protein is CASSQAYNGELFF. The V call is TRBV14, the J call TRBJ2-2; no clear D. The CDR3 covers 13 residues. Germline V gene data show CDR1 as SGHDN and CDR2 as FVKESK. The V end lost 1 base, the J end lost 7 bases, and 7 bases lay between the germline ends.

This clonotype appeared many times. The chain combines TRBV15 with TRBJ1-1; D is ambiguous. CDR3 length: 13 residues. Germline-derived CDR1 and CDR2 are LNHNV and YYDKDF (reference sequence). The germline V and J ends were trimmed by 0 bases and 8 bases, with 10 bases remaining between them. The CDR3 region is CATSRDLMGEAFF. The CDR3 DNA is TGTGCCACCAGCAGAGATTTGATGGGGGAAGCTTTCTTT.

This clonotype occurred many times. The chain links TRBV28 to TRBJ2-1; 10 bases line up with TRBD2. V shed 7 bases, J shed 8 bases, and the junction held 5 bases outside the gene matches. The CDR3 totals 13 residues. Germline loops: CDR1 MDHEN, CDR2 SYDVKM. The CDR3 spells CASTSGGVYEQFF. DNA of the CDR3: TGTGCCAGCACTAGCGGGGGAGTGTATGAGCAGTTCTTC.

This clonotype was observed many times. The rearrangement joins TRBV28 to TRBJ1-1; the match to TRBD1 covers 7 bases. V was pared by 6 bases and J by 4 bases, with 8 bases of the junction left unmatched. The germline V gene has CDR1 MDHEN and CDR2 SYDVKM. The CDR3 extends over 14 amino acids. CDR3 bases: TGTGCCAGCAGCCAACTAACAGGGGCCACTGAAGCTTTCTTT. It is translated as CASSQLTGATEAFF.

The chain carries TRBV9 and TRBJ2-5, with 10 bases lining up with TRBD2. This CDR3 comprises 15 residues. Germline CDR1 and CDR2: SGDLS and YYNGEE. V was clipped by 1 base and J by 2 bases; unmatched bases: 2. This CDR3 is CASSVLAGVQETQYF. CDR3 DNA sequence: TGTGCCAGCAGCGTACTAGCGGGAGTTCAAGAGACCCAGTACTTC. Complete variable domain (other parts from reference TRBV9 and TRBJ2-5): DSGVTQTPKHLITATGQRVTLRCSPRSGDLSVYWYQQSLDQGLQFLIQYYNGEERAKGNILERFSAQQFPDLHSELNLSSLELGDSALYFCASSVLAGVQETQYFGPGTRLLVL.

The chain is built from TRBV6-1 and TRBJ2-5, with a tentative D call TRBD2 (5 bases). The CDR3 totals 15 residues. Germline values: CDR1 MNHNS, CDR2 SASEGT. With 4 bases removed from V and 4 bases from J, the gap between germline ends came to 16 bases. The CDR3 DNA reads TGTGCCAGCAGTGTGAGCTGGACCGAGGGAGAGACCCAGTACTTC. Its protein is CASSVSWTEGETQYF.

This clonotype has ten or more counts. The gene calls are TRBV12-3 or TRBV12-4 and TRBJ1-3, with D unclear. This CDR3 spans 14 amino acids. The ends were cut back, 3 bases at V and 2 bases at J, with 8 bases in the middle. Written as DNA, the CDR3 is TGTGCCAGCAGTTTTTGGAATACTGGAAACACCATATATTTT. It encodes CASSFWNTGNTIYF.

In this sample, this clonotype turned up many times. The rearrangement joins TRBV13 to TRBJ2-7; TRBD1 might be the D (5 bases). The CDR3 consists of 15 residues. Trimming pared 1 base from V and 2 bases from J, leaving 12 bases between. From germline, CDR1 is PRHDT and CDR2 FYEKMQ (reference sequence). The CDR3: CASSLAGHPPYEQYF. The CDR3 region has the DNA TGTGCCAGCAGCTTAGCAGGACACCCACCCTACGAGCAGTACTTC.

This clonotype has more than one count but fewer than ten. One end of the junction fails to match germline, which may point to a read error. The chain couples TRBV4-1 to TRBJ1-1; perhaps TRBD1 as D (6 bases). Germline CDR1 is MGHRA and CDR2 is YSYEKL. The CDR3 sequence is 15 residues long. In DNA form, the CDR3 reads TGCGCCAGCAGCCAACTCGGACAGACCGACACTGAAGTTTTCTTT. Its protein is CASSQLGQTDTEVFF.

This clonotype came up many times. The chain recombines TRBV6-5 with TRBJ1-2; 8 nucleotides line up with TRBD1. V was pared by 1 base and J by 4 bases, with 11 bases of the junction left unmatched. Germline-derived CDR1 and CDR2 are MNHEY and SVGAGI. The CDR3 covers 17 residues. CDR3 bases: TGTGCCAGCAGTTACTGGACTCACAGGGGGGATGGCTATGGCTACACCTTC. Its translation is CASSYWTHRGDGYGYTF.

This clonotype showed up many times. The chain uses TRBV7-9 and TRBJ2-5; possible D gene TRBD2, 6 bases. This CDR3 has 14 residues. Trimming pared 6 bases from V and 2 bases from J, leaving 13 bases between. Germline loops: CDR1 SEHNR, CDR2 FQNEAQ (reference sequence). The CDR3 nucleotides are TGTGCCAGCAGTTATAGACTAGGGCAAGAGACCCAGTACTTC. Protein product: CASSYRLGQETQYF.